This paragraph covers one T cell receptor (beta chain) sequence. What this receptor recognizes is not known. No base quality values were provided; no much bigger clone lies one nucleotide off. This entry is derived from a study of blood T cell repertoires in COVID-19 (TCRdb year 2020). Broadly, across the study: Samples from collaborators originated in the United States, Italy and Spain and spanned both the acute and convalescent phases of COVID-19. The material from the prospective study consisted of cDNA or gDNA derived from T cells, B-cell-depleted T cells, or PBMCs. The dataset comprised deeply sampled blood TCRbeta repertoires from subjects exposed to, actively infected with, or recovered from COVID-19. A freely available public database, intended as a resource for researchers studying the immune response to SARS-CoV-2, is where the repertoires were released. Samples came from the ongoing ImmuneRACE study (first 160 participants) plus 1,254 subjects from 6 global collaborators. The sample metadata nearly always contained a de-identified subject ID, COVID-19 status, age in years and sex. Where HLA class I and class II types were available, the types were taken from metadata supplied by the sample provider, not from assay-based typing.

Overall results and qualifications from the work: The amount of clinical and demographic metadata varied by source and participant and was provided uncurated.

From cysteine to phenylalanine, the CDR3 is 18 amino acids long. CDR3 DNA only is kept here, 54 bases in frame from base 1. According to the germline V gene (reference sequence), CDR1 reads LGHDT and CDR2 reads YNNKEL. V is cut by 4 bases and J by 0 bases, and the space between the germline ends is 21 bases. TCRbeta CDR3 regions were amplified from genomic DNA by means of the immunoSEQ Assay, a bias-controlled multiplex PCR. In the paper's pipeline: The number of nucleated cells in each sample was estimated from the amplification of reference gene primers within the assay. To quantify the absolute abundance of each unique TCRbeta CDR3 rearrangement, sequence reads were collapsed and filtered. For each sample, productive Simpson clonality was calculated as the square root of Simpson's diversity index over productive rearrangements. In TCRdb, the immuneACCESS table is reduced to in-frame sequences with V and J assigned. These tables do not hold every clone; where another copy was compared, an unresolved V gene accounts for under half, and the others remain unexplained. Clone size and the V and J calls come from that table; the DNA yielded D and trimming. This sample lists roughly 500,000 clones; roughly 90% were detected once. Approximately 2% of the sample rests with the top ten.

Enrolling through a virtual design, the prospective study's participants ranged in age from roughly 18 to 89 years and lived across about two dozen United States geographic areas. To assign participants to cohorts, the prospective study relied on clinical history that participants themselves reported in a screening survey and a study questionnaire. Recovered participants in ImmuneRACE Cohort 3 were defined as having two consecutive negative NP/OP PCR tests, clearance from a healthcare professional, or resolution of symptoms. Each participant in the prospective study had whole blood, serum and a nasopharyngeal or oropharyngeal swab collected by mobile phlebotomists. Additional blood draws and questionnaires over an approximately two-month period could optionally be provided by prospective study participants. Before DNA extraction, blood samples from the prospective study were shipped at room temperature or frozen.

The source material was PBMCs or T cells enriched from blood (not recorded which). The source is a woman aged 40-49 years who had recovered from COVID-19. The receptor chain draws on TRBV3-1 (or the pseudogene TRBV3-2) and TRBJ1-1, with the D gene not confidently named. In nucleotides, the sequence is TGTGCCAGCAGCCGCCGAGATCAGGCCTCCTGGATGAACACTGAAGCTTTCTTT. This is translated as CASSRRDQASWMNTEAFF.